The 10 T cell receptor beta chains given below trace back to one sample, sequenced in a study of T cells in Graves' hyperthyroidism and ophthalmopathy. It was RNA transcripts that yielded the amplified TCR beta CDR3 regions. Using the HTBI primer set, a first-round RT-PCR was run on the TCR CDR3. MiXCR, applied by TCRdb to the multiplex PCR reads, yields one record per CDR3 protein. The sample lists 450,000 to 700,000 distinct CDR3 sequences, under 60% occurring once. The sequenced material came from peripheral blood or thyroid tissue (not recorded which). The receptors derive from an adult woman with Graves' disease, either hyperthyroidism or ophthalmopathy (not recorded which).

This clonotype came up many times. The CDR3 loop reads CAISEGEETQYF. The CDR3 nucleotides read TGTGCCATCAGTGAAGGGGAAGAGACCCAGTACTTC. This rearrangement joins TRBV10-3 to TRBJ2-5; the D gene is possibly TRBD1 (5 bases). V dropped 3 bases and J dropped 3 bases, with 5 bases sitting between them. The CDR3 runs 12 residues. CDR1 is ENHRY, CDR2 SYGVKD, per germline.

This clonotype was recorded many times. The rearrangement uses TRBV7-9 and TRBJ2-2; D possibly corresponds to TRBD1 (5 bases). There are 17 residues in the CDR3. V was trimmed by 1 base and J by 0 bases, leaving 12 bases between them. Per germline, CDR1 SEHNR and CDR2 FQNEAQ (reference sequence). The DNA for the CDR3 is TGTGCCAGCAGCTTAGATAGGGGCGGAGCGAACACCGGGGAGCTGTTTTTT. Amino acid sequence: CASSLDRGGANTGELFF.

The J gene is TRBJ2-7, the V gene TRBV19; D gene ambiguous. In germline, CDR1 is LNHDA, CDR2 SQIVND (reference sequence). This CDR3 contains 14 residues. V gave up 1 base and J gave up 7 bases, with 14 bases separating them. The CDR3 bases are TGTGCCAGTAGTATAGTAGGCACCTACGGGGAGCAGTACTTC. Amino acids: CASSIVGTYGEQYF.

As concerns this clonotype: A clone one base away is much larger, so this may be a read error. The chain uses TRBV2 and TRBJ2-5; TRBD2 matches at 9 bases. CDR1 is SNHLY, CDR2 FYNNEI, per germline. This CDR3 has 15 amino acids. The ends lost 4 bases at V and 0 bases at J; junction bases unmatched: 3. CDR3 coding DNA: TGTGCCAGCAGTGGGACTAGCGAGAACCAAGAGACCCAGTACTTC. Protein sequence: CASSGTSENQETQYF.

This clonotype was observed once. The genes are TRBV7-9 and TRBJ1-6; the D is unclear. Looked up from germline, CDR1 is SEHNR and CDR2 is FQNEAQ (reference sequence). Trimming removed 5 bases at V and 7 bases at J, with 9 bases between. The CDR3 covers 13 residues. The CDR3 sequence is CASSANRNSPLHF. The CDR3 nucleotides are TGTGCCAGCAGCGCCAACCGGAATTCACCCCTCCACTTT.

The genes are TRBV20-1 and TRBJ1-2; D is ambiguous. Germline values: CDR1 DFQATT, CDR2 SNEGSKA (reference sequence). The CDR3 is 12 residues long. Between the trimmed V and J ends, which lost 4 bases and 5 bases, there was a span of 11 bases. CDR3 region: CSAIGRQYGYTF. CDR3 in DNA: TGCAGTGCTATTGGACGCCAGTATGGCTACACCTTC.

J is TRBJ2-5 and V is TRBV29-1, with D maybe TRBD2 (7 bases). Germline V gene data show CDR1 as SQVTM and CDR2 as ANQGSEA. This CDR3 is built from 15 residues. V was pared by 6 bases and J by 4 bases, with 21 bases between. CDR3 nucleotides: TGCAGCGTGGCCCCGAGGGGGGGGGATCGAGAGACCCAGTACTTC. Translation: CSVAPRGGDRETQYF.

The chain joins TRBV7-9 to TRBJ1-2; 7 nucleotides line up with TRBD1. Germline CDR1 SEHNR, CDR2 FQNEAQ (reference sequence). V gave up 5 bases and J gave up 12 bases; unmatched junction bases: 9. The CDR3 runs 12 residues. The CDR3 sequence is CASSRSTGEDTF. The CDR3 DNA reads TGTGCCAGCAGCCGTAGTACAGGGGAGGACACCTTC.

This clonotype appeared many times. The V gene is TRBV4-1, the J gene TRBJ1-5, with no clear D. The CDR3 spans 14 residues. V lost 0 bases, J lost 3 bases, and 6 bases lay in between. CDR1 and CDR2 from the germline V gene are MGHRA and YSYEKL. The CDR3 nucleotides read TGCGCCAGCAGCCAAGATCCCACCAATCAGCCCCAGCATTTT. Translation: CASSQDPTNQPQHF.

V is TRBV2 and J is TRBJ1-5; D uncertain. This CDR3 is built from 15 residues. The germline gives CDR1 SNHLY, CDR2 FYNNEI. Trimming took 5 bases from V and 11 from J, leaving 22 bases between them. In DNA form, the CDR3 reads TGTGCCAGCAGTCCCCGCGGGAGGCGCCAAGAGACCCAGCATTTT. Translating it yields CASSPRGRRQETQHF.